This is a list of T cell receptor beta chains from one sample in a study of blood T cell repertoires in COVID-19. Produced via immunoSEQ multiplex PCR; TCRdb's table is partial and in-frame only. This table has about 150,000 clones, roughly 80% appearing once. The specimen sequenced was peripheral blood. These receptors originate from a man aged 50-60 years with acute or convalescent COVID-19. Both conserved end residues are part of each CDR3. D genes are given only for firm matches. Some rows have no size entry. The others give once, few or many, or a class for an expanded clone.

V gene	J gene	clone size	D gene	CDR3 protein	CDR3 DNA
TRBV7-3	TRBJ2-1	.	.	CASSSRQGPYNEQFF	TGTGCCAGCAGCTCCCGGCAGGGGCCATACAATGAGCAGTTCTTC
TRBV28	TRBJ1-5	.	.	CASRPGNQPQHF	TGTGCCAGCAGGCCAGGGAATCAGCCCCAGCATTTT
TRBV18	TRBJ2-3	.	TRBD2	CASSPAGERTDTQYF	TGTGCCAGCTCACCAGCGGGGGAGCGCACAGATACGCAGTATTTT
TRBV4-1	TRBJ1-6	.	TRBD1	CASSQGGDRVKSPLHF	TGCGCCAGCAGCCAAGGGGGGGACAGGGTAAAATCACCCCTCCACTTT
TRBV15	TRBJ1-1	.	TRBD1	CATSRDRTGTNTEAFF	TGTGCCACCAGCAGAGATCGGACAGGGACGAACACTGAAGCTTTCTTT
TRBV7-9	TRBJ1-4	.	.	CASSPGRGGEKLFF	TGTGCCAGCAGCCCCGGGAGGGGTGGTGAAAAACTGTTTTTT
TRBV15	TRBJ2-1	.	TRBD2	CATSAGLAGRYNEQFF	TGTGCCACCAGCGCCGGACTAGCGGGGAGGTACAATGAGCAGTTCTTC
TRBV4-1	TRBJ1-4	.	.	CASSQETATNEKLFF	TGCGCCAGCAGCCAGGAGACAGCCACTAATGAAAAACTGTTTTTT
TRBV4-1	TRBJ2-2	.	.	CASSQLWGAPGELFF	TGCGCCAGCAGCCAATTGTGGGGAGCCCCCGGGGAGCTGTTTTTT
TRBV7-6	TRBJ1-4	.	.	CASSARRGDATNEKLFF	TGTGCCAGCAGCGCGAGGCGGGGCGATGCAACTAATGAAAAACTGTTTTTT
TRBV27	TRBJ2-1	.	.	CASRIVGSYNEQFF	TGTGCCAGCAGAATAGTCGGGTCCTACAATGAGCAGTTCTTC
TRBV5-1	TRBJ1-1	.	.	CASGEDTPIGEAFF	TGCGCCAGCGGGGAAGACACCCCGATTGGGGAGGCTTTCTTT
TRBV5-5	TRBJ2-5	few	.	CASSRGLQETQYF	TGTGCCAGCAGCCGGGGACTCCAAGAGACCCAGTACTTC
TRBV10-3	TRBJ1-5	.	.	CAISKQPDGNQPQHF	TGTGCCATCAGCAAACAGCCCGACGGCAATCAGCCCCAGCATTTT
TRBV7-3	TRBJ1-1	few	.	CASSLDSRWDTEAFF	TGTGCCAGCAGCCTGGACAGCCGGTGGGACACTGAAGCTTTCTTT
TRBV29-1	TRBJ1-1	few	.	CSVLRDTEAFF	TGCAGCGTCCTCAGGGATACTGAAGCTTTCTTT
TRBV7-3	TRBJ2-2	.	.	CASSLPETGTTGELFF	TGTGCCAGCAGCTTACCGGAAACAGGGACCACCGGGGAGCTGTTTTTT
TRBV5-1	TRBJ2-1	.	TRBD2	CASSWGLAGAFNEQFF	TGCGCCAGCAGCTGGGGACTAGCGGGGGCCTTCAATGAGCAGTTCTTC
TRBV27	TRBJ2-7	.	TRBD1	CASSLSSDRGYEQYF	TGTGCCAGCAGTTTATCATCCGACAGGGGCTACGAGCAGTACTTC
TRBV3-1/TRBV3-2	TRBJ2-1	.	.	CASSHAGLGRSGEQFF	TGTGCCAGCAGCCACGCCGGACTGGGGAGGAGTGGGGAGCAGTTCTTC
TRBV14	TRBJ1-1	.	.	CASSQVWPQPTEAFF	TGTGCCAGCAGCCAAGTGTGGCCCCAACCGACTGAAGCTTTCTTT
TRBV6-6	TRBJ1-4	.	.	CASSVQLANEKLFF	TGTGCCAGCAGTGTACAGTTAGCTAATGAAAAACTGTTTTTT
TRBV2	TRBJ2-5	once	.	CASGGTAQETQYF	TGTGCCAGCGGAGGTACGGCACAGGAGACCCAGTACTTC
TRBV4-2	TRBJ1-3	.	.	CASSQVATIYF	TGTGCCAGCAGCCAAGTAGCCACCATATATTTT
TRBV10-3	TRBJ1-1	.	.	CAHSGTLNTEAFF	TGTGCCCACTCCGGGACACTGAACACTGAAGCTTTCTTT
TRBV30	TRBJ2-1	.	TRBD1	CAWQGGQGAYNEQFF	TGTGCCTGGCAGGGAGGACAGGGGGCCTACAATGAGCAGTTCTTC
TRBV9	TRBJ2-5	.	.	CASSVVGGETQYF	TGTGCCAGCAGCGTAGTAGGGGGAGAGACCCAGTACTTC
TRBV27	TRBJ1-2	.	.	CASSFSGSGGYTF	TGTGCCAGCAGTTTCTCAGGGTCGGGTGGCTACACCTTC
TRBV19	TRBJ1-1	.	.	CASTGIRDTEAFF	TGTGCCAGTACAGGGATTCGGGACACTGAAGCTTTCTTT
TRBV10-3	TRBJ1-6	few	.	CATYASGNSPLHF	TGTGCCACTTATGCCTCGGGAAATTCACCCCTCCACTTT
TRBV12-3/TRBV12-4	TRBJ1-1	.	.	CASSPSVNTEAFF	TGTGCCAGCAGTCCCAGCGTTAACACTGAAGCTTTCTTT
TRBV10-3	TRBJ2-3	many	.	CAISAYRDTQYF	TGTGCCATCAGCGCCTATCGCGATACGCAGTATTTT
TRBV4-1	TRBJ2-1	.	TRBD1	CASSQIARGNYNEQFF	TGCGCCAGCAGCCAAATCGCCAGGGGGAATTACAATGAGCAGTTCTTC
TRBV9	TRBJ2-4	.	TRBD1	CASSEARTGVAKNIQYF	TGTGCCAGCAGCGAGGCTCGGACAGGGGTAGCCAAAAACATTCAGTACTTC
TRBV4-1	TRBJ1-3	.	TRBD1	CASSKGQGRNTIYF	TGCGCCAGCAGCAAAGGACAGGGCAGAAACACCATATATTTT
TRBV5-1	TRBJ1-2	once	TRBD1	CASSVTDRDGYTF	TGCGCCAGCAGCGTAACCGACAGGGATGGCTACACCTTC
TRBV19	TRBJ1-5	.	TRBD1	CASSPVQGYSFSNQPQHF	TGTGCCAGTAGCCCGGTACAGGGGTACTCCTTTAGCAATCAGCCCCAGCATTTT